This record concerns one T cell receptor beta chain sequence. Its antigen is unknown. The record originates from a study of somatic mutations in cytotoxic T cells in rheumatoid arthritis. Background on the study: Certain T-cell populations stained with V beta antibodies were FACS-sorted to nearly 100% purity, and V beta1+ cells were TCRB-sequenced.

With 3 bases removed from V and 7 bases from J, the gap between germline ends came to 13 bases. The CDR3 has 14 amino acids. Per germline, CDR1 MDHEN and CDR2 SYDVKM. CD4+ cells and CD8+ cells were each obtained through positive magnetic bead selection, and their purity was assessed by flow cytometry. Assay: immunoSEQ multiplex PCR; the TCRdb copy retains only in-frame clones and omits some. The table lists roughly 20,000 clones, 68% of them singletons. Study conclusions and caveats: TRBV07's slight underrepresentation, observed in rheumatoid arthritis patients, lacked adjustment for multiple comparisons. Rheumatoid arthritis patients were compared with age-matched healthy controls, and their CD8+ T-cell clonality did not differ significantly.

Input material: CD8+ T cells sorted from blood. The receptor was isolated from an adult with rheumatoid arthritis. This sequence joins TRBV28 and TRBJ1-5; D is ambiguous. CDR3 loop: CASSLSVSGQPQHF. CDR3 in DNA: TGTGCCAGCAGTTTGTCAGTCTCTGGGCAGCCCCAGCATTTT.